Listed below are T cell receptor beta chains from one sample, sequenced in a study of T cell repertoires in cytomegalovirus infection. One entry per CDR3 protein results from TCRdb running MiXCR on the reads. The sample lists 450,000 to 550,000 distinct CDR3 sequences; approximately 17% were seen once. Sequenced: CD8+ T cells from PBMCs. These receptors came from a human donor in good health (CMV status not recorded). Some clones in this sample may be carry-over from other donors' samples. Both conserved end residues are part of each CDR3. The D gene is left open where the match is weak. Not every row has a clone size; where given, it reads once, few, many or a size class.

DNA: TGTGCCAGCAGCTTAACGTTCGGGGCGGTCTACAATGAGCAGTTCTTC
CDR3: CASSLTFGAVYNEQFF
size: many
V: TRBV7-3
D: NA
J: TRBJ2-1

DNA: TGTGCCAGCAGACTCTCCCCCGGGGTGCTTGGCTATGGCTACACCTTC
CDR3: CASRLSPGVLGYGYTF
size: NA
V: TRBV28
D: NA
J: TRBJ1-2

DNA: TGTGCCAGCACCCGACAGGGGGTCCCTTACGAGCAGTACTTC
CDR3: CASTRQGVPYEQYF
size: many
V: TRBV12-3/TRBV12-4
D: TRBD1
J: TRBJ2-7

DNA: TGTGCCAGCAGTTTCTCCCGGACTACTATCGAGCAGTTCTTC
CDR3: CASSFSRTTIEQFF
size: few
V: TRBV27
D: NA
J: TRBJ2-1

DNA: TGTGCCAGCACCTCGGGGACTGAAGCTTTCTTT
CDR3: CASTSGTEAFF
size: once
V: TRBV27
D: NA
J: TRBJ1-1

DNA: TGTGCCAGCAGTTACTCGGATCAGTTCTCTGGAAACACCATATATTTT
CDR3: CASSYSDQFSGNTIYF
size: few
V: TRBV6-5
D: NA
J: TRBJ1-3

DNA: TGTGCCACCAGCCCGATGAACCGACTAGCGGGGGGGAACACCGGGGAGCTGTTTTTT
CDR3: CATSPMNRLAGGNTGELFF
size: NA
V: TRBV15
D: TRBD2
J: TRBJ2-2

DNA: TGTGCCAGCAGTTTGCCGGGACTAGCGGAGAACACCGGGGAGCTGTTTTTT
CDR3: CASSLPGLAENTGELFF
size: many
V: TRBV28
D: TRBD2
J: TRBJ2-2

DNA: TGCGCCAGCAGCCAAGACTACGAGCAGTACTTC
CDR3: CASSQDYEQYF
size: few
V: TRBV4-1
D: NA
J: TRBJ2-7

DNA: TGTGCCAGCAGCCCAAGGGAATTCCAAGAGACCCAGTACTTC
CDR3: CASSPREFQETQYF
size: many
V: TRBV6-1
D: NA
J: TRBJ2-5

DNA: TGTGCCAGTAGTACAATCCCGGGACAGGACCCCGCCGGGGAAGAAAAACTGTTTTTT
CDR3: CASSTIPGQDPAGEEKLFF
size: NA
V: TRBV19
D: TRBD1
J: TRBJ1-4

DNA: TGCAGTGCTAGAGCCCTCCTCCATACAGGGGGCCCCTCCTACGAGCAGTACTTC
CDR3: CSARALLHTGGPSYEQYF
size: NA
V: TRBV20-1
D: TRBD1
J: TRBJ2-7

DNA: TGCAGTGCTAGTTACTACCCTACTAGCGGGAGAGAGTACGAGCAGTACTTC
CDR3: CSASYYPTSGREYEQYF
size: NA
V: TRBV20-1
D: TRBD2
J: TRBJ2-7

DNA: TGTGCCAGCAGCTTATGGGTCGGACAGGGGGGAATCGTTAACTATGGCTACACCTTC
CDR3: CASSLWVGQGGIVNYGYTF
size: many
V: TRBV11-2
D: TRBD1
J: TRBJ1-2

DNA: TGTGCCAGCATTCCCCTTGACCTTGCCCACACCGGGGAGCTGTTTTTT
CDR3: CASIPLDLAHTGELFF
size: many
V: TRBV6-5
D: NA
J: TRBJ2-2

DNA: TGTGCCAGCAGCTCGAATACGGGACTTCCGGGTGAGCAGTTCTTC
CDR3: CASSSNTGLPGEQFF
size: NA
V: TRBV11-2
D: NA
J: TRBJ2-1

DNA: TGTGCCAGTAGTATTACAGTCCCGGGTCCGGAGGGGATCAATCAGCCCCAGCATTTT
CDR3: CASSITVPGPEGINQPQHF
size: few
V: TRBV19
D: NA
J: TRBJ1-5

DNA: TGTGCCAGCAGTTCCCCTACCGACGAAGCTTTCTTT
CDR3: CASSSPTDEAFF
size: NA
V: TRBV28
D: NA
J: TRBJ1-1

DNA: TGTGCCAGCAGTTTCCCCGGGAGGGGTGAGCAGTTCTTC
CDR3: CASSFPGRGEQFF
size: few
V: TRBV27
D: TRBD2
J: TRBJ2-1

DNA: TGTGCCAGCAGTTTCTCTTCCTCAGGGGAACTGTTTAATGAGCAGTTCTTC
CDR3: CASSFSSSGELFNEQFF
size: NA
V: TRBV27
D: NA
J: TRBJ2-1

DNA: TGTGCCAGCTCACCACCGGGACAGGACAACTACGAGCAGTACTTC
CDR3: CASSPPGQDNYEQYF
size: NA
V: TRBV18
D: TRBD1
J: TRBJ2-7

DNA: TGTGCCAGCAGTGAAGGATTGAAAGGTAGCAATCAGCCCCAGCATTTT
CDR3: CASSEGLKGSNQPQHF
size: many
V: TRBV2
D: NA
J: TRBJ1-5

DNA: TGTGCCAGAACAGGAGCGGGAAACGAGCAGTACTTC
CDR3: CARTGAGNEQYF
size: NA
V: TRBV2
D: TRBD2
J: TRBJ2-7

DNA: TGTGCCAGTAGTATGTGGGGGTCCTCCTACAATGAGCAGTTCTTC
CDR3: CASSMWGSSYNEQFF
size: many
V: TRBV19
D: NA
J: TRBJ2-1

DNA: TGTGCCAGCAGCTTAGTTGGGAAAGGGAGGAGTAACACTGAAGCTTTCTTT
CDR3: CASSLVGKGRSNTEAFF
size: NA
V: TRBV7-8
D: NA
J: TRBJ1-1

DNA: TGTGCCAGCAGTGACCAGGTCCATGAGCAGTTCTTC
CDR3: CASSDQVHEQFF
size: many
V: TRBV6-1
D: NA
J: TRBJ2-1

DNA: TGTGCCAGCAGCCACGTCAGGACAGGGTTCGGAACTGAAGCTTTCTTT
CDR3: CASSHVRTGFGTEAFF
size: many
V: TRBV7-4
D: TRBD1
J: TRBJ1-1

DNA: TGTGCCAGTTCGACAGGTCTAGCCAAAAACATTCAGTACTTC
CDR3: CASSTGLAKNIQYF
size: many
V: TRBV27
D: NA
J: TRBJ2-4

DNA: TGTGCCAGCAGCTCATCGGGACGTAACACTGAAGCTTTCTTT
CDR3: CASSSSGRNTEAFF
size: many
V: TRBV7-9
D: NA
J: TRBJ1-1

DNA: TGTGCCAGCAGCTTGGGGCGGGAAGGTCCAAAAGAGACCCAGTACTTC
CDR3: CASSLGREGPKETQYF
size: NA
V: TRBV5-5
D: NA
J: TRBJ2-5

DNA: TGCAGCGTTGAAGCCGGGACCCTGCGAAACACCATATATTTT
CDR3: CSVEAGTLRNTIYF
size: NA
V: TRBV29-1
D: NA
J: TRBJ1-3

DNA: TGTGCCAGCAGTTACTCAACCGGCCTAAGGGTTAATGAGCAGTTCTTC
CDR3: CASSYSTGLRVNEQFF
size: few
V: TRBV6-6
D: NA
J: TRBJ2-1

DNA: TGCGCCAGCAGCCAAATCCTGGGACTAGCGGAGGGGACCCAGTACTTC
CDR3: CASSQILGLAEGTQYF
size: few
V: TRBV4-1
D: TRBD2
J: TRBJ2-5

DNA: TGCAGTGCCGTAGATGAGCGGGAGGGCAATGAGCAGTTCTTC
CDR3: CSAVDEREGNEQFF
size: few
V: TRBV20-1
D: TRBD2
J: TRBJ2-1

DNA: TGTGCCAGCAGTGGGGGCAGCACAACCGGGGAGCTGTTTTTT
CDR3: CASSGGSTTGELFF
size: many
V: TRBV6-4
D: NA
J: TRBJ2-2

DNA: TGTGCCAGCAGCGACGCGGAGACAGGGTCCTACGAGCAGTACTTC
CDR3: CASSDAETGSYEQYF
size: many
V: TRBV7-9
D: TRBD1
J: TRBJ2-7

DNA: TGTGCCAGCAGCGTAGGCGAGGCTACCTACAATGAGCAGTTCTTC
CDR3: CASSVGEATYNEQFF
size: NA
V: TRBV9
D: NA
J: TRBJ2-1

DNA: TGTGCCAGCAGGGCGGGCTGGGGGGACCCTGAAGCTTTCTTT
CDR3: CASRAGWGDPEAFF
size: NA
V: TRBV2
D: NA
J: TRBJ1-1

DNA: TGCAGTGCTAGAGGGACATGGGTTAGTGGCTACACCTTC
CDR3: CSARGTWVSGYTF
size: NA
V: TRBV20-1
D: NA
J: TRBJ1-2

DNA: TGTGCCAGCACTAACGGCTACGAGCAGTACTTC
CDR3: CASTNGYEQYF
size: few
V: TRBV27
D: NA
J: TRBJ2-7

DNA: TGTGCCAGCAGCTTAGAGAAGGGAGGCTCCTACGAGCAGTACTTC
CDR3: CASSLEKGGSYEQYF
size: many
V: TRBV7-2
D: NA
J: TRBJ2-7

DNA: TGCGCCAGCAGCCAAGAGGTGCATGAAAAACTGTTTTTT
CDR3: CASSQEVHEKLFF
size: few
V: TRBV4-1
D: NA
J: TRBJ1-4

DNA: TGTGCCAGCAGTCCCCCCCTCAAGGCAGATACGCAGTATTTT
CDR3: CASSPPLKADTQYF
size: many
V: TRBV27
D: NA
J: TRBJ2-3

DNA: TGCGCCAGCAGCACCAGAGCGACCCTTAACATTCAGTACTTC
CDR3: CASSTRATLNIQYF
size: NA
V: TRBV4-1
D: NA
J: TRBJ2-4